This is a list of T cell receptor beta chains from one sample in a study of response to subunit inactivated influenza vaccine. TCRdb re-called the RT-PCR reads through MiXCR, storing one row per CDR3 protein. The data contain 450,000 to 600,000 distinct CDR3 sequences, around 8% of them seen just once; the ten biggest clones take up 10% to 15%. Sequenced material: PBMCs from blood, taken roughly 24 months after vaccination. The receptors were gathered from a man between 45 and 75 years old who received an inactivated influenza vaccine. Each CDR3 is given with its conserved first and last residue. Fields, in order: J gene, D gene, clone size, V gene, CDR3 DNA, CDR3 protein. The D gene is left open where the match is weak. Some rows mark clone size as missing; the rest say once, few, many or name a class of expanded clone.

>TRBJ2-2|.|few|TRBV25-1
TGTGCCAGCAGTGAATATTGGGGCACCGGGGAGCTGTTTTTT
CASSEYWGTGELFF
>TRBJ2-7|TRBD2|.|TRBV18
TGTGCCAGCTCACCACCGGGTATCGGGGAGGGATACGAGCAGTACTTC
CASSPPGIGEGYEQYF
>TRBJ2-1|.|many|TRBV5-1
TGCGCCAGCAGCTTGGCCGTTGGCAACTACAATGAGCAGTTCTTC
CASSLAVGNYNEQFF
>TRBJ1-4|.|many|TRBV28
TGTGCCAGCAGTTTGGTTTCGGGACAACGGGAAAAACTGTTTTTT
CASSLVSGQREKLFF
>TRBJ2-7|.|few|TRBV10-3
TGTGCCATCGGGACGGGAGTTTTCACCCACGAGCAGTACTTC
CAIGTGVFTHEQYF
>TRBJ2-1|TRBD1|once|TRBV3-1
TGTGCCAGCAGACGACAGGGGGGTGATGAGCAGTTCTTC
CASRRQGGDEQFF
>TRBJ1-1|TRBD1|few|TRBV5-1
TGCGCCAGCAGCTCTCGGACAGGGGGAAAAGCTTTCTTT
CASSSRTGGKAFF
>TRBJ2-1|TRBD2|few|TRBV6-2/TRBV6-3
TGTGCCAGCAGTTGGGGGACTAGCGCCTACAATGAGCAGTTCTTC
CASSWGTSAYNEQFF
>TRBJ2-5|.|.|TRBV6-5
TGTGCCAGCAGTTACTCGTTATCACAGTCGGAGACCCAGTACTTC
CASSYSLSQSETQYF
>TRBJ2-1|.|many|TRBV20-1
TGCAGTGTTACAGCCAGCTCCTACAATGAGCAGTTCTTC
CSVTASSYNEQFF